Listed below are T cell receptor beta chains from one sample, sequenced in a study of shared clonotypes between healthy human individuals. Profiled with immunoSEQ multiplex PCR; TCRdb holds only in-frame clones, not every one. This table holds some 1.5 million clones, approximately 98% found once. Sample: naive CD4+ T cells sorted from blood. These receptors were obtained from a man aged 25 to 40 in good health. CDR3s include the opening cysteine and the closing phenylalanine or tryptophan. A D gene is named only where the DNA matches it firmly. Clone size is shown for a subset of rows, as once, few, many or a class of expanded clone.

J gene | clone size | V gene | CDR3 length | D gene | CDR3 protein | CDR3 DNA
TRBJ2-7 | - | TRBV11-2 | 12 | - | CASSLEGVEQYF | TGTGCCAGCAGCTTAGAAGGGGTCGAGCAGTACTTC
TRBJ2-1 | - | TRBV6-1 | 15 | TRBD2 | CASGREGLQYNEQFF | TGTGCCAGCGGACGGGAGGGCCTGCAATACAATGAGCAGTTCTTC
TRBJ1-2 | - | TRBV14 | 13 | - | CASSRDVYGGYTF | TGTGCCAGCAGCCGGGACGTGTACGGCGGCTACACCTTC
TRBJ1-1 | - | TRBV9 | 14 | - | CASSVGTENTEAFF | TGTGCCAGCAGCGTAGGGACAGAAAACACTGAAGCTTTCTTT
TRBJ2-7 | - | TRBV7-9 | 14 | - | CASSLFGETHEQYF | TGTGCCAGCAGCTTATTCGGGGAAACCCACGAGCAGTACTTC
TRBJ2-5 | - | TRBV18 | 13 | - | CASSPRAQETQYF | TGTGCCAGCTCACCCCGGGCACAGGAGACCCAGTACTTC
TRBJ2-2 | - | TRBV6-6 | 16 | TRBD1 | CASRGLDRGRVGELFF | TGTGCCAGCAGGGGACTGGACAGGGGGCGAGTCGGGGAGCTGTTTTTT
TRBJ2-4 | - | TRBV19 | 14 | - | CASSIGVGGPPQYF | TGTGCCAGTAGTATAGGGGTGGGAGGTCCCCCTCAGTACTTC
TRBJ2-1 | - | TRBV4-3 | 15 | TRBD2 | CASSAGRGSYNEQFF | TGCGCCAGCAGCGCAGGGAGGGGCTCCTACAATGAGCAGTTCTTC
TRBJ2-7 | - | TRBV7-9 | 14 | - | CASSLGGPRGEQYF | TGTGCCAGCTCCCTAGGGGGTCCGCGGGGCGAGCAGTACTTC
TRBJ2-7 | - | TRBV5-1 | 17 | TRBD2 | CASSLGPRSGSAHEQYF | TGCGCCAGCAGCTTGGGCCCCCGAAGCGGGAGCGCACACGAGCAGTACTTC
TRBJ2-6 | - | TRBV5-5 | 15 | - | CASSGPSSGANVLTF | TGTGCCAGCAGCGGGCCAAGCTCTGGGGCCAACGTCCTGACTTTC
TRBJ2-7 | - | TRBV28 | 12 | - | CASTQTEYEQYF | TGTGCCAGCACTCAGACCGAGTACGAGCAGTACTTC
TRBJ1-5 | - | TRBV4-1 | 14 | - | CASSQVQGNQPQHF | TGCGCCAGCAGCCAAGTTCAGGGAAATCAGCCCCAGCATTTT
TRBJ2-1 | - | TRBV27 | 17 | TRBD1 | CASTRDRDGRVSDEQFF | TGTGCCAGCACCAGGGACAGGGACGGCCGGGTTTCCGATGAGCAGTTCTTC
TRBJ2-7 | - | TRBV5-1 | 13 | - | CASGDPSSYEQYF | TGCGCCAGCGGGGACCCGAGCTCCTACGAGCAGTACTTC
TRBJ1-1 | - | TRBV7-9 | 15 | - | CASSLAVVLNTEAFF | TGTGCCAGCAGCTTAGCGGTGGTCCTGAACACTGAAGCTTTCTTT
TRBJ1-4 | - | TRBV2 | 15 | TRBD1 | CASRRGQGEYEKLFF | TGTGCCAGCAGACGCGGACAGGGAGAGTATGAAAAACTGTTTTTT
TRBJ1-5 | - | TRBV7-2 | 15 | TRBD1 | CASRARQGWDQPQHF | TGTGCCAGCAGGGCACGACAGGGTTGGGATCAGCCCCAGCATTTT
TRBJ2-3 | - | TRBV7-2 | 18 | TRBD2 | CASSLDTSTSASGDTQYF | TGTGCCAGCAGCTTAGATACTTCTACTAGCGCCAGTGGAGATACGCAGTATTTT
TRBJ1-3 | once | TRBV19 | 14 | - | CASSTTVSGNTIYF | TGTGCCAGTAGTACCACCGTTTCTGGAAACACCATATATTTT
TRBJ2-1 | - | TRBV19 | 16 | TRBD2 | CASHRSTGGTYNEQFF | TGTGCCAGCCATCGATCAACGGGAGGCACCTACAATGAGCAGTTCTTC
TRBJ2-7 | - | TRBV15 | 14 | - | CATSRVDTTYEQYF | TGTGCCACCAGCAGGGTGGACACTACCTACGAGCAGTACTTC
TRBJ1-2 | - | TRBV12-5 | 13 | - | CASGLVKGHGYTF | TGTGCTAGTGGTTTGGTAAAAGGGCACGGCTACACCTTC
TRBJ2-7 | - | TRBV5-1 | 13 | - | CASSLGLLYEQYF | TGCGCCAGCAGCTTGGGACTCCTCTACGAGCAGTACTTC
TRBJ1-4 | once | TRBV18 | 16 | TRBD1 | CASSPESGGVIGKLFF | TGTGCCAGCTCACCGGAATCAGGGGGCGTGATCGGAAAACTGTTTTTT
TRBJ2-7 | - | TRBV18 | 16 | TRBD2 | CASSPGGEGLSPTLHF | TGTGCCAGCTCACCAGGCGGGGAGGGATTATCCCCGACCCTGCACTTC
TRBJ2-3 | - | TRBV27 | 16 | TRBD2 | CASSRLAGGSRDTQYF | TGTGCCAGCAGTAGACTAGCGGGAGGGTCGAGGGATACGCAGTATTTT
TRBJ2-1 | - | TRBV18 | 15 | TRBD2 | CASSRPGLAANEQFF | TGTGCCAGCTCACGACCGGGACTAGCGGCTAATGAGCAGTTCTTC
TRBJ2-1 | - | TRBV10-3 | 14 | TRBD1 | CAIRGDRAGNEQFF | TGTGCCATCAGGGGGGACAGGGCGGGGAATGAGCAGTTCTTC
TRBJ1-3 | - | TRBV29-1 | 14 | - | CSGNSPNNGNTIYF | TGCAGCGGCAACAGTCCCAATAATGGAAACACCATATATTTT
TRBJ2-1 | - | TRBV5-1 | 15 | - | CASCPGGPSYNEQFF | TGCGCCAGCTGTCCTGGGGGGCCCTCCTACAATGAGCAGTTCTTC
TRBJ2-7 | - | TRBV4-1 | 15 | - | CASSQDRTTNYEQYF | TGCGCCAGCAGCCAAGATCGGACAACGAATTACGAGCAGTACTTC
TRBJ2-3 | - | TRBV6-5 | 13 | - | CASGRQITDTQYF | TGTGCCAGCGGCCGACAGATTACAGATACGCAGTATTTT
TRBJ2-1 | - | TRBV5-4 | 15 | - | CASQKGGLQGNEQFF | TGTGCCAGCCAGAAAGGCGGACTCCAGGGGAATGAGCAGTTCTTC
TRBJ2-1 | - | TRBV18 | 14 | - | CASSPLVQTNEQFF | TGTGCCAGCTCACCGCTCGTCCAAACCAATGAGCAGTTCTTC
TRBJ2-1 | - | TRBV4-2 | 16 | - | CASSQDPGLPPNEQFF | TGTGCCAGCAGCCAAGACCCTGGACTACCGCCGAATGAGCAGTTCTTC
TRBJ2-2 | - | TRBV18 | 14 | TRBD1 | CASERQGLTGELFF | TGTGCCAGCGAACGACAGGGCCTCACCGGGGAGCTGTTTTTT
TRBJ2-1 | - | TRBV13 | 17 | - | CASSFRERMSSYNEQFF | TGTGCCAGCAGCTTCCGTGAGCGGATGAGCTCCTACAATGAGCAGTTCTTC
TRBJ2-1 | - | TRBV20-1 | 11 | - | CSARKSHEQFF | TGCAGTGCCAGAAAAAGTCATGAGCAGTTCTTC
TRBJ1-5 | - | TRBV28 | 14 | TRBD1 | CASSLQGVYQPQHF | TGTGCCAGCAGTCTACAGGGGGTGTATCAGCCCCAGCATTTT
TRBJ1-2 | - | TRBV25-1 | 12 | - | CASRGVGYGYTF | TGTGCCAGCAGAGGGGTAGGCTATGGCTACACCTTC
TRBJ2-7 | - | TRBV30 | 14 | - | CAWRLTSETYEQYF | TGTGCCTGGAGGTTGACGTCCGAGACCTACGAGCAGTACTTC
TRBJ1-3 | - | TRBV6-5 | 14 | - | CASSNRDQGNTIYF | TGTGCCAGCAGTAACCGGGATCAAGGGAACACCATATATTTT
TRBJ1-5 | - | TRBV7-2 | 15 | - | CASSSSRGGNQPQHF | TGTGCCAGCAGCTCCTCGCGGGGAGGTAATCAGCCCCAGCATTTT
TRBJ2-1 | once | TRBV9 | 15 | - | CASSASGGANNEQFF | TGTGCCAGCAGCGCCAGTGGCGGAGCTAACAATGAGCAGTTCTTC
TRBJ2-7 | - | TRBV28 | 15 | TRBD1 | CASSGAGTGYYEQYF | TGTGCCAGCAGTGGGGCCGGGACAGGGTACTACGAGCAGTACTTC
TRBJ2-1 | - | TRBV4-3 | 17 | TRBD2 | CASSRGLAGGSEDEQFF | TGCGCCAGCAGCCGAGGACTAGCGGGAGGGAGTGAGGATGAGCAGTTCTTC
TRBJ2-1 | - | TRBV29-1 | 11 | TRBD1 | CSANRGSEQFF | TGCAGCGCGAACAGGGGCAGTGAGCAGTTCTTC
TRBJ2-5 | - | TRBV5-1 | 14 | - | CASSSQGPGETQYF | TGCGCCAGCAGCTCACAGGGTCCGGGGGAGACCCAGTACTTC
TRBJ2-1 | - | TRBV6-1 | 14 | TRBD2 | CASREGLSGRGRFF | TGTGCCAGCAGAGAAGGACTGAGCGGGAGAGGGCGGTTCTTC
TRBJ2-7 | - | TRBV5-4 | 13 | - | CASNSAGRYEQYF | TGTGCCAGCAACTCCGCCGGACGCTACGAGCAGTACTTC
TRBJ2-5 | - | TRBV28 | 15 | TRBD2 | CASTSPGLAGTFRYF | TGTGCCAGCACCTCGCCGGGACTAGCGGGGACTTTCAGGTACTTC
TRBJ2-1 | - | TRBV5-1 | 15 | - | CASSLVPGAYNEQFF | TGCGCCAGCAGCTTGGTACCCGGCGCCTACAATGAGCAGTTCTTC
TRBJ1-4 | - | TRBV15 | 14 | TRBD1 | CATSRGGQIRQLFF | TGTGCCACCAGCAGAGGGGGACAGATTCGTCAACTGTTTTTT
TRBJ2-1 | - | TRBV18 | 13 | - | CASSEGYYNEQFF | TGTGCCAGCTCAGAGGGATACTACAATGAGCAGTTCTTC
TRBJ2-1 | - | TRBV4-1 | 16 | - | CASSQMTDSSYNEQFF | TGCGCCAGCAGCCAAATGACGGATAGCTCCTACAATGAGCAGTTCTTC
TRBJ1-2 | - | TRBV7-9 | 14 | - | CASSLDTGNYGYTF | TGTGCCAGCAGCTTAGACACTGGGAACTATGGCTACACCTTC
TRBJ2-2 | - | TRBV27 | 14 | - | CASRDIRRTGELFF | TGTGCCAGCCGGGACATTAGAAGAACCGGGGAGCTGTTTTTT
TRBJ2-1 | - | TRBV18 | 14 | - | CASGEGGPYNEQFF | TGTGCCAGCGGGGAGGGGGGACCCTACAATGAGCAGTTCTTC